The text below deals with one T cell receptor beta chain. This record comes from a study of blood T cell repertoires in COVID-19. Study summary: PBMCs, B-cell-depleted T cells, or T cells were the source of the cDNA or gDNA that made up the material.

Study processing details: Amplified reference gene primers provided the basis for estimating nucleated cell counts. Assay: immunoSEQ multiplex PCR; the TCRdb copy retains only in-frame clones and omits some. D and trimming were read from the DNA, whereas the V and J calls and clone size are those reported in that table. The table lists 440,000 or so clones, 75% to 90% of them singletons. The CDR3 is 19 amino acids. V shed 6 bases and J 2 bases; nucleotides not matched to a gene: 19. Germline lookup yields CDR1 MNHEY and CDR2 SMNVEV (reference sequence). This sequence was found in a woman in her forties with COVID-19, enrolled during active disease. Specimen: peripheral blood. The chain has TRBV27 and TRBJ2-5; 9 nucleotides agree with TRBD2. CDR3 amino acids: CASSPTGWAAGGLQETQYF. CDR3 nucleotide sequence: TGTGCCAGCAGCCCGACAGGGTGGGCGGCGGGAGGGCTTCAAGAGACCCAGTACTTC.